The 2 T cell receptor beta chains below were found in one sample sequenced in a study of regulatory T cells in long-lasting Graves disease (dated by TCRdb to the early 2020s). The time point tag for this specimen amounts to: persistent/refractory GD, antithyroid drugs over 5 years with positive TRAb. RNA was extracted from PBMCs in TRIzol for both TCR sequencing and RNA sequencing. Libraries were made using multiplex PCR. This sample was sequenced with an Illumina HiSeq 4000. CDR3 regions were amplified by Arm-PCR with iRepertoire HTBI primers to construct TCR beta libraries. TCRdb itself trimmed the public reads at Q25 with fastp, ran MiXCR and retained productive beta chains. Each CDR3 protein appears once, grouped with its most common genes and DNA. The sample records about 310,000 distinct CDR3 sequences, 20% to 25% of which are singletons. The ten largest clones add up to 56% of the sample. Here the sequenced sample was peripheral blood mononuclear cells (PBMCs), taken when the disease was refractory, from a patient treated with antithyroid drugs. Every receptor here comes from a female donor with Graves disease.

Worth noting for this clonotype: A junction boundary mismatches the germline segment, possibly from a read error. The chain employs TRBV12-3 or TRBV12-4 and TRBJ1-1; TRBD1 agrees at 8 bases. The CDR3 is 14 amino acids. CDR3 bases: TGTGCCAGCAGCGGACAGGGTGGAGGTACTGAAGCTCTCTTT. Encoded protein: CASSGQGGGTEALF.

This chain links TRBV5-6 with TRBJ1-3; D gene ambiguous. This CDR3 region has 15 residues. The V and J ends lost 2 bases and 0 bases respectively, with 9 bases between them. Germline CDR1 SGHDT, CDR2 YYEEEE. The CDR3, as DNA: TGTGCCAGCAGCTTCCCGGGAAGCTCTGGAAACACCATATATTTT. Translating gives CASSFPGSSGNTIYF.